The entry below gives a single TCR beta chain sequence along with its context. What it binds is not known. This CDR3 is also generated by other DNA sequences in the sample. The CDR3 sequence is 13 residues long. V lost 3 bases and J lost 4; bases outside the gene matches: 2. Germline CDR1 and CDR2: GTSNPN and SVGIG (reference sequence). A multiplex PCR was run with 60 Vbeta primers and 13 Jbeta primers. Sequenced by immunoSEQ multiplex PCR; TCRdb stores in-frame clones only, minus some. Among just over 150,000 clones, roughly 82% were seen once, and the ten largest hold under 8%. The data stem from a study of cytomegalovirus exposure and HLA in healthy donors. About the research overall: The roughly 100 million unique TCR beta sequences, from about 170 million T cells, were found by an earlier analysis. Regarding the study as a whole: An apparent linkage of common viral pathogens to several of the most significant clusters emerged in a later analysis. In a later analysis, compared with equally common non-associated chains, HLA-associated beta chains were more expanded. Later analysis placed DRB1 highest and HLA-C lowest in TCR association rates, which differed by HLA locus.

The origin of this receptor is a woman aged 45-65 years in good health and CMV-seropositive. Sequenced input: PBMCs. The chain carries TRBV30 and TRBJ1-5; 8 bases align to TRBD1. CDR3 sequence: CAWSGQGNQPQHF. CDR3 coding DNA: TGTGCCTGGAGCGGACAGGGAAATCAGCCCCAGCATTTT.